Listed here are 21 T cell receptor beta chains from one sample, sequenced in a study of T cells after posttransplantation cyclophosphamide. Produced via immunoSEQ multiplex PCR; TCRdb's table is partial and in-frame only. The repertoire includes 50,000 to 55,000 clones, around 84% of them detected once, and about 2.8% sits in the top ten. The sequenced sample consisted of PBMCs. The receptor set was obtained from a man aged 25 to 40 with a blood cancer, CMV-positive, and with a related stem cell donor.

The V call is TRBV5-8, the J call TRBJ2-3; TRBD2 might be the D (5 bases). Germline CDR1 and CDR2: SGHTS and YDEGEE. V was trimmed by 1 base and J by 6 bases, leaving 9 bases between them. This CDR3 comprises 13 residues. CDR3 loop: CASSLIGSDTQYF. In DNA form, the CDR3 reads TGTGCCAGCAGCTTGATTGGGAGTGATACGCAGTATTTT.

The rearrangement links TRBV6-5 to TRBJ1-2, with D perhaps matching TRBD1 (5 bases). The CDR3 covers 13 residues. Germline CDR1 MNHEY, CDR2 SVGAGI. The ends were cut back, 6 bases at V and 3 bases at J, with 11 bases in the middle. CDR3 sequence reads: CASRSGGYYGYTF. DNA of the CDR3: TGTGCCAGCAGATCGGGGGGGTACTATGGCTACACCTTC.

The chain carries TRBV6-1 and TRBJ1-1; D is ambiguous. Per the germline V gene, CDR1 is MNHNS and CDR2 is SASEGT. Between the trimmed V and J ends, which lost 4 bases and 4 bases, there was a span of 22 bases. This CDR3 has 17 residues. This CDR3 is CASSALKDGPEGTEAFF. The CDR3 nucleotides are TGTGCCAGCAGTGCACTAAAGGACGGGCCCGAGGGCACTGAAGCTTTCTTT.

This chain connects TRBV28 to TRBJ1-2; TRBD1 agrees at 7 bases. The CDR3 is made up of 14 amino acids. Germline lookup yields CDR1 MDHEN and CDR2 SYDVKM. V dropped 3 bases and J dropped 2; count of bases not matched to a gene: 3. The CDR3 nucleotides are TGTGCCAGCAGTTTGGGGGGACAGAACTATGGCTACACCTTC. Translated: CASSLGGQNYGYTF.

V is TRBV27 and J is TRBJ2-1; no reliable D call. Germline V gene lookup returns CDR1 MNHEY and CDR2 SMNVEV (reference sequence). The germline V and J ends were trimmed by 3 bases and 4 bases, with 7 bases remaining between them. The length of the CDR3 is 13 residues. As DNA, the CDR3 is TGTGCCAGCAGTTTGCAGGAATACAATGAGCAGTTCTTC. Protein: CASSLQEYNEQFF.

CDR3 loop: CASSLDTAGHGELFF. The CDR3 nucleotides are TGTGCCAGCAGCTTAGATACCGCGGGCCACGGGGAGCTGTTTTTT. The genes are TRBV11-3 and TRBJ2-2; D possibly corresponds to TRBD2 (5 bases). CDR3 length: 15 residues. Trimming pared 0 bases from V and 7 bases from J, leaving 12 bases between. Germline-derived CDR1 and CDR2 are SGHNT and YENEEA.

The chain joins TRBV4-1 to TRBJ2-7; D is perhaps TRBD2 (5 bases). This CDR3 contains 14 residues. Trimming stripped 3 bases from V and 1 base from J, with 10 bases between. Germline lookup yields CDR1 MGHRA and CDR2 YSYEKL. The CDR3 region has the DNA TGCGCCAGCAGCCAGAGGGAAACTTCCTACGAGCAGTACTTC. Translating it yields CASSQRETSYEQYF.

For this clone: Relative to the germline gene, one junction end is altered; a read error may explain this. The chain couples TRBV7-2 to TRBJ2-7; weak D call: TRBD2 (6 bases). The germline CDR1 and CDR2 sequences are SGHTA and FQGNSA. The CDR3 has 14 amino acids. The DNA for the CDR3 is TGTGCCGGCAGCGTGGACTACAATACCTACGAGCAGTACTTC. Its protein is CAGSVDYNTYEQYF.

As concerns this clone: The missing conserved phenylalanine or tryptophan at the end of this CDR3 makes a read error likely. The DNA is left out, because the CDR3 cannot be placed on it with certainty; the CDR3 is given as TCRdb lists it. The chain links TRBV5-8 to TRBJ1-1. Per germline, CDR1 SGHTS and CDR2 YDEGEE. Termini included, the CDR3 measures 11 amino acids. The CDR3 is CASSVMGGAES.

The rearrangement links TRBV15 to TRBJ2-7, with a weak D call TRBD1 (7 bases). V dropped 5 bases and J dropped 2 bases, with 13 bases sitting between them. This CDR3 spans 14 amino acids. Germline V gene lookup returns CDR1 LNHNV and CDR2 YYDKDF (reference sequence). CDR3 bases: TGTGCCACCAGCGGCGGGGACAGAGCCTACGAGCAGTACTTC. Translation: CATSGGDRAYEQYF.

V is TRBV7-9 and J is TRBJ2-6; 13 bases line up with TRBD2. Germline assignment: CDR1 SEHNR and CDR2 FQNEAQ (reference sequence). V lost 5 bases to trimming and J lost 0 bases; unmatched junction nucleotides: 4. The CDR3 is made up of 18 amino acids. CDR3 residues: CASSGGLAGASGANVLTF. In DNA form, the CDR3 reads TGTGCCAGCAGCGGAGGACTAGCGGGGGCCTCTGGGGCCAACGTCCTGACTTTC.

The chain uses TRBV5-8 and TRBJ2-1; weak D call: TRBD2 (6 bases). CDR3 size: 14 residues. Germline V gives CDR1 SGHTS, CDR2 YDEGEE. V lost 5 bases, J lost 8 bases, and 17 bases lay in between. The CDR3, as DNA: TGTGCCAGCAGTCGCGGCGGGATTGGCCATGAGCAGTTCTTC. Translation: CASSRGGIGHEQFF.

J is TRBJ2-3 and V is TRBV11-2; 10 bases fit TRBD2. The CDR3 is 18 amino acids. Germline CDR1 SGHAT, CDR2 FQNNGV. Losses at the gene ends were 5 bases for V and 0 bases for J; bases not matched to a gene: 11. The CDR3, as DNA: TGTGCCAGCAGCCTATACCTTATAGCGGGAGGCAGCACAGATACGCAGTATTTT. Translating gives CASSLYLIAGGSTDTQYF.

V is TRBV2 and J is TRBJ2-5; D is undetermined. With the DNA end fitting TRBJ2-7 better, the J assignment may be wrong. The germline gives CDR1 SNHLY, CDR2 FYNNEI. There are 12 residues in the CDR3. CDR3 coding DNA: TGTGCCAGCAGCGGGTTTACCTACGAGCAGTACTTC. The encoded protein is CASSGFTYEQYF.

The chain has TRBV6-5 and TRBJ1-5; a weak D match, TRBD1 (6 bases). The CDR3 consists of 15 residues. Germline CDR1 MNHEY, CDR2 SVGAGI. The V end was cut by 5 bases, the J end by 8 bases, with 19 bases between. The DNA of the CDR3 is TGTGCCAGCAGTCCCAGGGGCCCCCGAGTGGAGCCCCAGCATTTT. Its translation is CASSPRGPRVEPQHF.

CDR3 amino acids: CASSDRGDGSPLHF. The DNA for the CDR3 is TGTGCCAGCAGCGACAGGGGAGATGGTTCACCCCTCCACTTT. The V call is TRBV5-4, the J call TRBJ1-6, with 8 bases that match TRBD1. Unmatched junction bases numbered 6, after V lost 4 bases and J lost 9 bases. Germline CDR1 and CDR2: SGHNT and YYREEE (reference sequence). This CDR3 comprises 14 residues.

The CDR3 coding sequence is TGCAGCGTTTCGACAGGGAATGAAAAACTGTTTTTT. Translation: CSVSTGNEKLFF. V and J are TRBV29-1 and TRBJ1-4; 7 bases are a match to TRBD1. The CDR3 sequence is 12 residues long. Per germline, CDR1 SQVTM and CDR2 ANQGSEA. V shed 5 bases, J shed 5 bases, and the junction held 2 bases outside the gene matches. The variable domain in full, with the rest retrieved from reference TRBV29-1 and TRBJ1-4, is SAVISQKPSRDICQRGTSLTIQCQVDSQVTMMFWYRQQPGQSLTLIATANQGSEATYESGFVIDKFPISRPNLTFSTLTVSNMSPEDSSIYLCSVSTGNEKLFFGSGTQLSVL.

The CDR3 nucleotides are TGTGCAAGTCGCTTAGGGGGACAGGGGGTCCACGAGCAGTACTTC. Protein: CASRLGGQGVHEQYF. The chain carries TRBV12-2 and TRBJ2-7; no check of the table's D call, TRBD1, against the DNA was made. TRBV12-2 represents a pseudogene. CDR3 length: 15 residues.

The V call is TRBV19, the J call TRBJ2-7; 8 nucleotides match TRBD2. This CDR3 contains 15 residues. V lost 1 base and J lost 0; bases outside the gene matches: 2. CDR1 is LNHDA and CDR2 is SQIVND in the germline V gene (reference sequence). CDR3 amino acids: CASSIVSGNSYEQYF. CDR3 bases: TGTGCCAGTAGTATAGTTAGCGGGAACTCCTACGAGCAGTACTTC.

CDR3 amino acids: CASSEYETPREGRSSYEQYF. The CDR3, as DNA: TGTGCCAGCAGTGAGTACGAAACCCCCCGGGAGGGCCGGAGCTCCTACGAGCAGTACTTC. The V call is TRBV6-1, the J call TRBJ2-5; 8 nucleotides line up with TRBD2. Gene TRBJ2-7 matches the end of the DNA better, so the J call may be wrong. This CDR3 comprises 20 residues. Per the germline V gene, CDR1 is MNHNS and CDR2 is SASEGT.

The V gene is TRBV7-8, the J gene TRBJ2-1; tentatively, D is TRBD2 (6 bases). V lost 1 base to trimming and J lost 5 bases, with 15 bases between them. The germline gives CDR1 SGHVS, CDR2 FQNEAQ. This CDR3 region has 16 residues. The CDR3 loop reads CASSLGWEVRDNEQFF. The CDR3 DNA sequence: TGTGCCAGCAGCTTAGGGTGGGAGGTTAGGGACAATGAGCAGTTCTTC. Full variable domain (missing parts from reference TRBV7-8 and TRBJ2-1): GAGVSQSPRYKVAKRGQDVALRCDPISGHVSLFWYQQALGQGPEFLTYFQNEAQLDKSGLPSDRFFAERPEGSVSTLKIQRTQQEDSAVYLCASSLGWEVRDNEQFFGPGTRLTVL.